A single sample gave rise to the 27 T cell receptor beta chains below, sequenced in a study of Graves' ophthalmopathy and Graves' hyperthyroidism. Researchers took RNA transcripts and amplified TCR beta CDR3 regions from them. The authors performed first-round RT-PCR with HTBI primers and then a second-round multiplex PCR. TCRdb re-analysed the multiplex PCR reads in MiXCR, keeping a single row per CDR3 protein. The sample includes some 150,000 distinct CDR3 sequences, roughly two fifths seen only once; the top ten take 8% to 10%. The sequenced material came from peripheral blood. The source is a man between 25 and 39 years old with Graves' ophthalmopathy.

This clonotype has ten or more counts. The rearrangement links TRBV12-3 or TRBV12-4 to TRBJ1-2; D gene ambiguous. This CDR3 contains 11 residues. V gave up 1 base and J gave up 4 bases, with 1 base separating them. CDR3 sequence reads: CASSLGYGYTF. The CDR3 nucleotides read TGTGCCAGCAGTTTAGGCTATGGCTACACCTTC.

The table lists this clonotype with many counts. The rearrangement uses TRBV5-1 and TRBJ1-5; D is possibly TRBD1 (5 bases). This CDR3 has 15 amino acids. Trimming took off 4 bases at V and 4 bases at J, with 15 bases between the two ends. Looked up from germline, CDR1 is SGHRS and CDR2 is YFSETQ. The CDR3 loop is CASSPVGVQNQPQHF. CDR3 coding DNA: TGCGCCAGCAGCCCCGTAGGGGTACAAAATCAGCCCCAGCATTTT.

The V call is TRBV6-2 or TRBV6-3, the J call TRBJ1-2, with D unclear. With 5 bases removed from V and 5 bases from J, the gap between germline ends came to 9 bases. CDR1 and CDR2 from the germline V gene are MNHEY and SVGEGT. The CDR3 contains 12 residues. The CDR3: CASSQSSYGYTF. CDR3 DNA sequence: TGTGCCAGCAGTCAAAGTTCTTATGGCTACACCTTC.

The CDR3 loop is CATQTGYGYTF. Here the CDR3 DNA reads TGTGCTACACAAACAGGGTATGGCTACACCTTC. The rearrangement links TRBV28 to TRBJ1-2, with D possibly being TRBD1 (6 bases). Germline values: CDR1 MDHEN, CDR2 SYDVKM. The CDR3 has 11 residues.

This clonotype appeared once. The rearrangement links TRBV2 to TRBJ2-7; possibly TRBD1 for D (6 bases). Trimming pared 8 bases from V and 0 bases from J, leaving 20 bases between. This CDR3 is 16 amino acids long. Germline V gives CDR1 SNHLY, CDR2 FYNNEI. In nucleotides, the CDR3 is TGTGCCAGCTCACCACCACAGGGCCGTAGCTCCTACGAGCAGTACTTC. Protein: CASSPPQGRSSYEQYF.

The rearrangement links TRBV6-2 or TRBV6-3 to TRBJ1-1, with TRBD1 as a possible D gene (6 bases). Germline CDR1 is MNHEY and CDR2 is SVGEGT. The CDR3 is 17 amino acids. The V gene lost 2 bases and the J gene lost 5 bases, with 21 bases spanning the gap. The CDR3 DNA follows: TGTGCCAGCAGTTACCTCCGAGGGGGGCTCCCCATAACTGAAGCTTTCTTT. As protein: CASSYLRGGLPITEAFF.

This clonotype was seen only once. This chain's CDR3 is CASSYSNVPSSYEQYF. The CDR3 DNA sequence: TGTGCCAGCAGTTACTCGAACGTTCCAAGCTCCTACGAGCAGTACTTC. This chain links TRBV6-2 or TRBV6-3 with TRBJ2-7; D uncertain. CDR1 and CDR2 (germline): MNHEY, SVGEGT. The CDR3 sequence is 16 residues long. V was shortened by 0 bases and J by 0 bases, with 12 bases between the two germline ends.

This clonotype has a count of ten or more. J is TRBJ2-7 and V is TRBV25-1; weak D call: TRBD1 (5 bases). In germline, CDR1 is MGHDK, CDR2 SYGVNS. With 5 bases removed from V and 7 bases from J, the gap between germline ends came to 9 bases. CDR3 length: 11 amino acids. The CDR3, as DNA: TGTGCCAGCAGTAAGGGGCCGGAGCAGTACTTC. Translated: CASSKGPEQYF.

This clonotype was seen once. The chain couples TRBV6-1 to TRBJ2-5; 8 nucleotides align to TRBD2. The J segment lost 9 bases and the V segment lost 6 bases, leaving 3 bases of the junction unmatched. Germline loops: CDR1 MNHNS, CDR2 SASEGT. The CDR3 runs to 11 residues. The CDR3 region is CASRRGAAQYF. CDR3 coding DNA: TGTGCCAGCAGGCGGGGGGCCGCCCAGTACTTC.

The table lists this clonotype with a few counts. The J gene is TRBJ2-7, the V gene TRBV10-3; the D gene is possibly TRBD1 (6 bases). The CDR3 has 15 residues. V lost 0 bases to trimming and J lost 5 bases, with 14 bases between them. Germline CDR1 reads ENHRY; CDR2 reads SYGVKD. CDR3 sequence reads: CAISESVGGSDEQYF. In DNA, the CDR3 is TGTGCCATCAGTGAGTCGGTAGGGGGTTCGGACGAGCAGTACTTC.

In its sample, this clonotype was seen many times. This rearrangement joins TRBV12-3 or TRBV12-4 to TRBJ2-4, with 9 bases aligning to TRBD2. The V segment lost 1 base and the J segment 0 bases; nucleotides outside the gene matches: 25. CDR3 length: 24 amino acids. The CDR3: CASSLVTVGRELAGGPLAKNIQYF. The CDR3 nucleotides are TGTGCCAGCAGTTTAGTCACTGTTGGGAGAGAACTGGCGGGAGGGCCACTAGCCAAAAACATTCAGTACTTC.

The chain joins TRBV7-8 to TRBJ1-2; 9 bases match TRBD1. Germline V gene sequence: CDR1 SGHVS, CDR2 FQNEAQ. The CDR3 length is 15 residues. With 5 bases clipped from V and 1 base from J, the junction kept 5 bases outside the gene matches. CDR3 residues: CASSPRDRDNYGYTF. The DNA for the CDR3 is TGTGCCAGCAGCCCACGGGACAGGGATAACTATGGCTACACCTTC.

V usage is TRBV6-5 and J usage is TRBJ2-5, with D possibly matching TRBD1 (6 bases). There are 15 residues in the CDR3. V was shortened by 0 bases and J by 4 bases, with 12 bases between the two germline ends. In germline, CDR1 is MNHEY, CDR2 SVGAGI. DNA for the CDR3: TGTGCCAGCAGTTACTCGAGGCCAGGGGCAGAGACCCAGTACTTC. This translates into CASSYSRPGAETQYF.

The chain links TRBV6-1 to TRBJ2-7; TRBD2 aligns across 8 bases. The CDR3 consists of 13 residues. CDR1 is MNHNS and CDR2 is SASEGT in the germline V gene. V lost 8 bases to trimming and J lost 0 bases; unmatched junction nucleotides: 3. The DNA of the CDR3 is TGTGCCAGCTTTAGCGGGAACTCCTACGAGCAGTACTTC. Its protein is CASFSGNSYEQYF.

There are many counts of this clonotype. The DNA for the CDR3 is TGTGCCAGCAGTTTCCACCCGCTAGCGGACTTCCTAAAGGGGACCAAAAACATTCAGTACTTC. Translation: CASSFHPLADFLKGTKNIQYF. The chain employs TRBV12-3 or TRBV12-4 and TRBJ2-4; TRBD2 matches 7 bases. The V segment lost 3 bases and the J segment 2 bases; nucleotides outside the gene matches: 22. The CDR3 sequence is 21 residues long.

This chain uses TRBV12-3 or TRBV12-4 with TRBJ2-7; 10 nucleotides align to TRBD1. The CDR3 consists of 13 residues. V shed 8 bases and J 6 bases; nucleotides not matched to a gene: 7. The CDR3 coding sequence is TGTGCCAGCGGAAGACAGGGGGCAGGCGAGCAGTACTTC. Protein: CASGRQGAGEQYF.

The V and J genes are TRBV27 and TRBJ1-6; D remains ambiguous. The CDR3 covers 13 residues. CDR1 is MNHEY, CDR2 SMNVEV, per germline (reference sequence). Trimming cost V 2 bases and J 6 bases, with 5 bases left between them. In DNA form, the CDR3 reads TGTGCCAGCAGTTTAAGGTCTAATTCACCCCTCCACTTT. Amino acid sequence: CASSLRSNSPLHF.

This clonotype was observed many times. The gene calls are TRBV2 and TRBJ2-3, with D perhaps matching TRBD1 or TRBD2 (6 bases each). CDR3 length: 14 amino acids. CDR1 is SNHLY, CDR2 FYNNEI, per germline. Trimming pared 7 bases from V and 8 bases from J, leaving 19 bases between. The CDR3 bases are TGTGCCAGCACAGCGACAGGTCGGGGAGGTACGCAGTATTTT. Amino acid sequence: CASTATGRGGTQYF.

This clonotype was counted at least ten times. The rearrangement uses TRBV2 and TRBJ2-5; TRBD2 might be the D (5 bases). Per the germline V gene, CDR1 is SNHLY and CDR2 is FYNNEI. The CDR3 covers 15 residues. With 4 bases removed from V and 3 bases from J, the gap between germline ends came to 15 bases. CDR3 in amino acids: CASSGGPGSEETQYF. The CDR3 DNA reads as TGTGCCAGCAGTGGGGGTCCGGGGAGCGAAGAGACCCAGTACTTC.

This clonotype was detected many times. The chain recombines TRBV6-2 or TRBV6-3 with TRBJ2-7; TRBD2 aligns across 14 bases. Germline CDR1 is MNHEY and CDR2 is SVGEGT. This CDR3 is 16 amino acids long. V gave up 6 bases and J gave up 2 bases; unmatched junction bases: 6. CDR3 DNA sequence: TGTGCCAGCAGCCTTACGACTAGCGGGAGGGCCTACGAGCAGTACTTC. It specifies CASSLTTSGRAYEQYF.

This clonotype came up many times. The CDR3 spells CASSYRPPGLALVRELFF. The DNA for the CDR3 is TGTGCCAGCAGTTACCGTCCCCCCGGACTAGCCCTTGTAAGGGAGCTGTTTTTT. The chain joins TRBV6-2 or TRBV6-3 to TRBJ2-2; the match to TRBD2 covers 8 bases. There are 18 residues in the CDR3. V shed 2 bases, J shed 9 bases, and the junction held 17 bases outside the gene matches. The germline V gene encodes CDR1 MNHEY and CDR2 SVGEGT.

This clonotype was observed many times. This rearrangement joins TRBV9 to TRBJ2-5, with 10 bases matching TRBD2. Trimming at V came to 4 bases and at J to 7 bases, leaving 10 bases not matched to a gene. The germline V gene has CDR1 SGDLS and CDR2 YYNGEE. This CDR3 contains 15 residues. This CDR3 is CASSYGLAAAGTQYF. The DNA of the CDR3 is TGTGCCAGCAGCTATGGACTAGCGGCCGCAGGGACCCAGTACTTC.

In its sample, this clonotype was seen many times. The V call is TRBV5-6, the J call TRBJ2-2, with D possibly TRBD1 on 6 matching bases. This CDR3 has 19 residues. Trimming removed 4 bases from V and 0 bases from J, with 22 bases in between. The germline CDR1 and CDR2 sequences are SGHDT and YYEEEE. The CDR3 DNA reads as TGTGCCAGCAGCCCATTACTAACCACAGGGTGGCCGAACACCGGGGAGCTGTTTTTT. Translating it yields CASSPLLTTGWPNTGELFF. Variable domain in full (rest from reference TRBV5-6 and TRBJ2-2): DAGVTQSPTHLIKTRGQQVTLRCSPKSGHDTVSWYQQALGQGPQFIFQYYEEEERQRGNFPDRFSGHQFPNYSSELNVNALLLGDSALYLCASSPLLTTGWPNTGELFFGEGSRLTVL.

The chain is built from TRBV25-1 and TRBJ1-2; D unclear. The germline V gene encodes CDR1 MGHDK and CDR2 SYGVNS. Trimming left V 6 bases short and J 8 bases short, with 13 bases between. The CDR3 spans 12 residues. CDR3 coding DNA: TGTGCCAGCAGGGTGGAAGGTGGAGGCTACACCTTC. Protein sequence: CASRVEGGGYTF.

The table lists this clonotype with a count of one. CDR3 protein: CASSYSIPTDSYEQYF. The CDR3 DNA is TGTGCCAGCAGTTACTCGATCCCGACGGACTCCTACGAGCAGTACTTC. The chain combines TRBV6-5 with TRBJ2-7; D is unresolved. Germline V gives CDR1 MNHEY, CDR2 SVGAGI. The CDR3 totals 16 residues. V was trimmed by 0 bases and J by 0 bases, leaving 12 bases between them.

This sequence joins TRBV11-2 and TRBJ2-2; D remains ambiguous. Germline V lookup: CDR1 SGHAT, CDR2 FQNNGV. Trimming shortened V by 2 bases and J by 5 bases, and 9 bases separated the two germline ends. The CDR3 sequence is 14 residues long. CDR3 nucleotide sequence: TGTGCCAGCAGCTTATCGGTATGGACCGGGGAGCTGTTTTTT. Amino acid sequence: CASSLSVWTGELFF.

Ten or more counts support this clonotype. V and J are TRBV6-2 or TRBV6-3 and TRBJ2-2, with TRBD2 matching 13 bases. CDR3 length: 16 residues. J was trimmed by 6 bases and V by 5 bases; bases with no gene match: 6. Germline CDR1 and CDR2: MNHEY and SVGEGT. Here the CDR3 reads CASSPGLAGESGELFF. The CDR3 bases are TGTGCCAGCAGTCCCGGACTAGCGGGAGAGTCCGGGGAGCTGTTTTTT.